Below, one TCR beta chain is given with its context. Its antigen remains undetermined. Base qualities are missing; no much larger clone stands one base away. The CDR3, from cysteine to phenylalanine, totals 18 residues. Just CDR3 DNA is preserved here, 54 bases in frame from base 1. CDR1 and CDR2, looked up from the germline V gene, are SGHVS and FNYEAQ. The junction carries 25 bases between V and J, which are trimmed by 5 bases and 3 bases respectively. This sample was included in a study of CD8+ T cells in alopecia areata (dated by TCRdb to the late 2010s). For the study in its entirety: Treated patients were enrolled in an open-label pilot trial of oral tofacitinib at 5 to 10 mg twice daily for moderate-to-severe alopecia areata. Tofacitinib was administered for 6 to 18 months, and 6 months of follow-up off drug were then conducted to assess delayed response and recurrence. Disease severity in treated patients was measured with the SALT score, which quantifies the percentage of affected scalp surface area. In both human patients and the C3H/HeJ mouse model, the study applied high-throughput TCRbeta sequencing to look at T cell clonal expansion in alopecia areata. In humans, TCRbeta sequencing was performed on scalp tissue and on sorted CD4+ and CD8+ peripheral blood T cells from healthy controls and from patients with patchy or totalis/universalis alopecia areata. Biopsies were taken from tofacitinib-treated patients at baseline and again at 4 and 24 weeks into treatment, and several of those patients also had a later scalp biopsy. Clonality in the scalp was compared among normal scalp (n=4), patchy alopecia areata scalp (n=8), and alopecia totalis/universalis scalp (n=8). RNA was obtained with the PAXgene miRNA kit for fixed scalp, the miRNeasy kit for PBMCs, and the RNeasy kit for mouse skin. immunoSEQ multiplex PCR using 35 Vbeta forward primers and 13 Jbeta reverse primers was used to amplify TCRbeta CDR3 regions.

General findings and caveats noted by the study authors: Tofacitinib significantly decreased scalp clonality and the number of expanded CD8+ clones among the top 100 scalp clones. Lesional scalp, especially in alopecia totalis/universalis, showed higher clonality and more expanded CD8+ clones than normal scalp, suggesting antigenic drive. Many expanded lesional clones were found to persist in scalp and blood during tofacitinib treatment, and relapse after treatment cessation may be partly explained by this persistence. Scalp TCR repertoire analysis is complicated because resident alphabeta T cells in normal human skin are also sequenced, whereas mouse skin is dominated by gammadelta T cells. The treated cohort was small, with a single nonresponder, so links between baseline CD8+ expansion and response need larger studies. Compared with mice, TCR sequences shared between patients were less clear, possibly partly because of HLA diversity across the patient population.

The sample's time point label, decoded: approximately 4 weeks on oral tofacitinib. Per the publication, the treatment or condition label means: oral pan-JAK inhibitor, 5-10 mg twice daily. From alopecia areata patients, peripheral blood was collected along with lesional scalp punch biopsies. After PBMCs were isolated by density centrifugation and stained for CD3, CD4 and CD8, a FACSAria was used to sort CD4+ and CD8+ T cells. The library was produced with the immunoSEQ multiplex PCR assay. RNA was extracted from all samples and reverse transcribed into cDNA as template for TCR sequencing. First-strand cDNA was synthesized with SuperScript III using a 2:1 mix of oligo-dT and random hexamers. A synthetic immune receptor repertoire was used to assess amplification bias, and residual bias was removed computationally. The authors' analysis ran thus. Raw reads were preprocessed to remove errors, and CDR3 was defined by IMGT conventions from the conserved cysteine to phenylalanine. To get clonality, Shannon entropy was normalized by log2 of the number of productive unique TCRs and the result was subtracted from 1. Scalp TCRbeta sequences were cross-referenced with sorted blood CD4 and CD8 repertoires so that the CD4 or CD8 identity of scalp clones could be inferred. TCRdb holds this immuneACCESS table with in-frame rearrangements only. Some clones are missing; in checked studies, unresolved V genes explain under half, and the rest has no known cause. D and trimming were read from the DNA, whereas the V and J calls and clone size are those reported in that table. The sample table holds 170,000 or so clones, of which roughly 65% were seen once. The ten largest account for 0.91% of the sample.

This receptor was obtained from a human donor with alopecia areata. The sample consisted of CD4+ T cells sorted from blood, taken at week 4, from a patient treated with tofacitinib. The chain employs TRBV7-6 and TRBJ1-1; TRBD1 is a possible D gene, resting on 6 matching bases. The nucleotides read TGTGCCAGCAGCCTCTCGAAACTAAAACAGGGTTCCCACACTGAAGCTTTCTTT. It is translated as CASSLSKLKQGSHTEAFF.